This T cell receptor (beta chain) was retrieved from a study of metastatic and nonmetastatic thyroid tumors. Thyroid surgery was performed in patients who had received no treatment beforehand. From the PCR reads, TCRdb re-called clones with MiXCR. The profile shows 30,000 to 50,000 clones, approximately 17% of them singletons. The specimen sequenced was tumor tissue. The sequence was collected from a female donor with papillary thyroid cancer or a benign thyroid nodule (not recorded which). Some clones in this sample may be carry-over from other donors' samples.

CDR3 sequence: CASRIGGRRSGTGDDEQFF. CDR3 nucleotides: TGCGCCAGCAGGATTGGGGGACGCCGGAGCGGGACAGGGGATGATGAGCAGTTCTTC. This chain connects TRBV5-1 to TRBJ2-1; 10 bases are shared with TRBD1. The CDR3 is made up of 19 amino acids. V was pared by 5 bases and J by 8 bases, with 22 bases of the junction left unmatched. Germline V gene data show CDR1 as SGHRS and CDR2 as YFSETQ. Together with reference TRBV5-1 and TRBJ2-1, the CDR3 gives the full variable domain: KAGVTQTPRYLIKTRGQQVTLSCSPISGHRSVSWYQQTPGQGLQFLFEYFSETQRNKGNFPGRFSGRQFSNSRSEMNVSTLELGDSALYLCASRIGGRRSGTGDDEQFFGPGTRLTVL.